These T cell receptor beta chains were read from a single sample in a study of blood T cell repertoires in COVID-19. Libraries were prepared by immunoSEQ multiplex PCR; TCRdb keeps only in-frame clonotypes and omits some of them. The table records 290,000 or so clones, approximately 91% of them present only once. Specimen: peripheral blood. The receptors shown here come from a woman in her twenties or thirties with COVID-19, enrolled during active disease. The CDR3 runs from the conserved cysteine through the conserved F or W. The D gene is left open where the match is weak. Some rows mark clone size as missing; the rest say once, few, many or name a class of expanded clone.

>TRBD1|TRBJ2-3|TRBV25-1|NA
TGTGCCAGCAGCGCCGGGACAGGGGGCCATGGGGTCCTAGATACGCAGTATTTT
CASSAGTGGHGVLDTQYF
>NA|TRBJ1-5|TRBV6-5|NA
TGTGCCAGCAGTCCCACTGGGGGGAACCGGCCCCAGCATTTT
CASSPTGGNRPQHF
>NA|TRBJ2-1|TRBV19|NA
TGTGCCAGTAGACCTGAGTCTGGCTCCTACAATGAGCAGTTCTTC
CASRPESGSYNEQFF
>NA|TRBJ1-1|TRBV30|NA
TGTGCCTGGAGTGTACTCCTGACGGCGGTGAACACTGAAGCTTTCTTT
CAWSVLLTAVNTEAFF
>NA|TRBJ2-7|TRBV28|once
TGTGCCAGCAGTTTCTCGCCAGGGGCACACTACGAGCAGTACTTC
CASSFSPGAHYEQYF
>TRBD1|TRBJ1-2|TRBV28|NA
TGTGCCAGCAGTTTTTCCCAGGGACAGGGTGACTATGGCTACACCTTC
CASSFSQGQGDYGYTF
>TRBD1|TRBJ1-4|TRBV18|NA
TGTGCCAGCTCACCAATATCAGGGGGTGAAAAACTGTTTTTT
CASSPISGGEKLFF
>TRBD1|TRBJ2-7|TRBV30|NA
TGTGCCGCTTCCTTAGACAGGGCCCGTTTCTACGAGCAGTACTTC
CAASLDRARFYEQYF
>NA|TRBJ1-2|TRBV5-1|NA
TGCGCCAGCAGCCCCTCTACTCCTGGGGAGAACTATGGCTACACCTTC
CASSPSTPGENYGYTF
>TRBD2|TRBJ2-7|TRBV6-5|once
TGTGCCAGCACCGGGACTAGCGGAATCTACGAGCAGTACTTC
CASTGTSGIYEQYF
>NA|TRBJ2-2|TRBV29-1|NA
TGCAGCGTTCGCGGGGTCGGAACCGGGGAGCTGTTTTTT
CSVRGVGTGELFF
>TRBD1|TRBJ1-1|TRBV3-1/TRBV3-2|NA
TGTGCCAGCAGCCCCTCTGACAGGGGAGCTACTGAAGCTTTCTTT
CASSPSDRGATEAFF
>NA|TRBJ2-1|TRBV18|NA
TGTGCCAGCTCACGGGCCGCATACGGCAATGAGCAGTTCTTC
CASSRAAYGNEQFF
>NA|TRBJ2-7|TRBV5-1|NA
TGCGCCAGCAGCTTGGCTAGGGGAGGCGAGCAGTACTTC
CASSLARGGEQYF
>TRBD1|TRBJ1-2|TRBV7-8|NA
TGTGCCAGCAGCTCCACGGGACAGGGAGGGACCTATGGCTACACCTTC
CASSSTGQGGTYGYTF
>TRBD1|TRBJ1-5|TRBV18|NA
TGTGCCAGCTCACCAGTGCGACAGGGAGGCTCTAGCAATCAGCCCCAGCATTTT
CASSPVRQGGSSNQPQHF
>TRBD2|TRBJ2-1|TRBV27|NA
TGTGCCAGCAGTGTAGGACTAGCGGGAGCCAATGAGCAGTTCTTC
CASSVGLAGANEQFF
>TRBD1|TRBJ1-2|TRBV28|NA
TGTGCCACCCTAGAAGACAGGGGTGTATGGTATGGCTACACCTTC
CATLEDRGVWYGYTF
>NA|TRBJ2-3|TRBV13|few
TGTGCCAGCAGCCGCCGTGGGCGGCGGGCCGATACGCAGTATTTT
CASSRRGRRADTQYF
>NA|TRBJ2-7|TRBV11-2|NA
TGTGCCAGCAGCTTAGGGTTCGGGGACTACGAGCAGTACTTC
CASSLGFGDYEQYF
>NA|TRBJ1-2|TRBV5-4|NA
TGTGCCAGCAGCCGCGACAGGTCTGACTATGGCTACACCTTC
CASSRDRSDYGYTF
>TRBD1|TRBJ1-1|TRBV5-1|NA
TGCGCCAGCAGCGCGGGACAGGGCGGCACTGAAGCTTTCTTT
CASSAGQGGTEAFF
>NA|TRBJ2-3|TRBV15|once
TGTGCCACCGCGGGACTCGAGGGGCCCACAGATACGCAGTATTTT
CATAGLEGPTDTQYF
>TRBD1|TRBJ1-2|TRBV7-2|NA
TGTGCCAGCAGCTTAATGGGACAGGGGGGAGGTGGCTACACCTTC
CASSLMGQGGGGYTF
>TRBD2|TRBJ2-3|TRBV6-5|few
TGTGCCAGCAGTAGCGGGAGTTTAACAGATACGCAGTATTTT
CASSSGSLTDTQYF
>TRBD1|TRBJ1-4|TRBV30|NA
TGTGCCTGGGGGGGGACAGGATCTCCTTCTGCAACTAATGAAAAACTGTTTTTT
CAWGGTGSPSATNEKLFF
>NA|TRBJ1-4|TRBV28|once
TGTGCCAGCAGTTCCATGACGTGGGGGGCTAATGAAAAACTGTTTTTT
CASSSMTWGANEKLFF
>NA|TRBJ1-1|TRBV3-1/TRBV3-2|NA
TGTGCCAGCAGCCAAGCCAGGAACACTGAAGCTTTCTTT
CASSQARNTEAFF
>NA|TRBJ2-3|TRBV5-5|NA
TGTGCCAGCAGCACTCTAACCCGGGATACGCAGTATTTT
CASSTLTRDTQYF
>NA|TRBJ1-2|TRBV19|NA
TGTGCCAGTAGTATTGCGGTTTTCTATGGCTACACCTTC
CASSIAVFYGYTF
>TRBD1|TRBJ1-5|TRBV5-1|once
TGCGCCAGCAGCCCCGGGACAGGGGGCCATCAGCCCCAGCATTTT
CASSPGTGGHQPQHF
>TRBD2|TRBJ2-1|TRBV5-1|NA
TGCGCCAGCAGACCCAGACTAGCGGGAGCCTACAATGAGCAGTTCTTC
CASRPRLAGAYNEQFF
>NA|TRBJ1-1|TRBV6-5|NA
TGTGCCAGCAACGCATTGGGCCAGATCAACACTGAAGCTTTCTTT
CASNALGQINTEAFF
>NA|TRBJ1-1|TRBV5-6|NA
TGTGCCAGCAGCTTATTGATCGGGTACGAAGCTTTCTTT
CASSLLIGYEAFF
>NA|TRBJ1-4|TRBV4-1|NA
TGCGCCAGCAGCCAATTAAGGGGTGAAAAACTGTTTTTT
CASSQLRGEKLFF
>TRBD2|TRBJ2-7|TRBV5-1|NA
TGCGCCAGCAGCTTGGTCCCACTAGCGGGAGGCACCTACGAGCAGTACTTC
CASSLVPLAGGTYEQYF
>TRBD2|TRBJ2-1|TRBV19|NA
TGTGCCAGTGACCCCGGGACTAGCGTATACAATGAGCAGTTCTTC
CASDPGTSVYNEQFF
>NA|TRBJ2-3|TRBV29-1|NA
TGCAGCGTTCGGAGGGACAGCAGAACTAAAACTAGCACAGATACGCAGTATTTT
CSVRRDSRTKTSTDTQYF
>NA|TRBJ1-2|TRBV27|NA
TGTGCCAGCAGTTCGCCCGGACAGAATCGATATGGCTACACCTTC
CASSSPGQNRYGYTF
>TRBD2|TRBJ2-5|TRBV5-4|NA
TGTGCCAGCAGCTTGACTAGCGGGAGCGTAGAGACCCAGTACTTC
CASSLTSGSVETQYF
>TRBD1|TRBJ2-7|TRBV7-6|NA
TGTGCCAGCAGGCCTGGGGCAGGGGGCGCGGTCGAGCAGTACTTC
CASRPGAGGAVEQYF
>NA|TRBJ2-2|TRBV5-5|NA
TGTGCCAGCAGCTTGAACCACGCGGGAAGGCACACCGGGGAGCTGTTTTTT
CASSLNHAGRHTGELFF
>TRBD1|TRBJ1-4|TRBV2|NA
TGTGCCAGCAGTGAGAGGGGGCCTCGGGCGGATGAAAAACTGTTTTTT
CASSERGPRADEKLFF
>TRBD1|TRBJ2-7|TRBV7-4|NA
TGTGCCAGCACCGACAGGGCCTACGAGCAGTACTTC
CASTDRAYEQYF
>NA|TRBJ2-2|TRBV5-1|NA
TGCGCCAGCAGCTTGGGGGGAGCGAACACCGGGGAGCTGTTTTTT
CASSLGGANTGELFF
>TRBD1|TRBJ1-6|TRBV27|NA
TGTGCCAGCAGTAGGTCCGGGACAGGGACTAGTTCACCCCTCCACTTT
CASSRSGTGTSSPLHF
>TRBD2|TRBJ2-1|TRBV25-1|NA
TGTGCCAGCAGTCCACGCGGCGGGAGAGTCGATGAGCAGTTCTTC
CASSPRGGRVDEQFF
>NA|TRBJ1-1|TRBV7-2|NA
TGTGCCAGCAGCATATACACAGGGTTCACTGAAGCTTTCTTT
CASSIYTGFTEAFF
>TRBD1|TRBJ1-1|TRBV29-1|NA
TGCAGCGTCGACCCGACCGGGACAGGGTACACTGAAGCTTTCTTT
CSVDPTGTGYTEAFF
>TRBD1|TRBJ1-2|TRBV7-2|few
TGTGCCAGCAGCTCGACAGGGCCTAACTATGGCTACACCTTC
CASSSTGPNYGYTF
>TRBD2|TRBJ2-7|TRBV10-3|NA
TGTGCCATCAGCGAGGGACTAGCGGAAATCGACGAGCAGTACTTC
CAISEGLAEIDEQYF
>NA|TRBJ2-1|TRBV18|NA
TGTGCCAGCTCACCACGGACTATTCTCTCCTACAATGAGCAGTTCTTC
CASSPRTILSYNEQFF
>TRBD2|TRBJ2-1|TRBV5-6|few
TGTGCCAGCAGCCCTGGACTAGCGGGAGTCGATGAGCAGTTCTTC
CASSPGLAGVDEQFF
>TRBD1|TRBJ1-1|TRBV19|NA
TGTGCCAGTAGTAATTCGGGTAGGGGACAGGGGTTAAACACTGAAGCTTTCTTT
CASSNSGRGQGLNTEAFF
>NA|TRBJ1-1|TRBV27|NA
TGTGCCAGCAGTTCATGGACATTGCCTGGAGAAGCTTTCTTT
CASSSWTLPGEAFF
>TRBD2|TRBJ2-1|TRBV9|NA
TGTGCCAGCAGCGTATTAGCGGGAGTTGAGTACAATGAGCAGTTCTTC
CASSVLAGVEYNEQFF
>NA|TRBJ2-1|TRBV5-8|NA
TGTGCCAGCAGCTTTTATCGTATTAGCGGAGCCTACAATGAGCAGTTCTTC
CASSFYRISGAYNEQFF
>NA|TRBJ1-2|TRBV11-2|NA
TGTGCCAGCAGCTTAGACGCCGGCTATGGCTACACCTTC
CASSLDAGYGYTF